This is a list of T cell receptor beta chains from one sample in a study of identical twins. One entry per CDR3 protein results from TCRdb running MiXCR on the 5' RACE reads. The data show over 600,000 distinct CDR3 sequences, 21% seen once. In addition, the sample was reused for a study of T cells expressing NK-cell markers.

Material: PBMCs. These receptors came from a woman in her late teens or twenties in good health. The CDR3 runs from the conserved cysteine through the conserved F or W. Each record gives: D gene, J gene, V gene, clone size, CDR3 DNA, CDR3 protein. D genes are given only for firm matches. The size of a clone is reported for some rows only, either as once, few or many, or as a class for expanded clones.

>.|TRBJ1-6|TRBV12-3/TRBV12-4|many
TGTGCCAGCAGTTTCCCAGGGAACCCTAATTCACCCCTCCACTTT
CASSFPGNPNSPLHF
>TRBD1|TRBJ2-7|TRBV12-3/TRBV12-4|few
TGTGCCAGCAGTTTATCGGGACAGGGGGGCGAGCAGTACTTC
CASSLSGQGGEQYF
>.|TRBJ1-5|TRBV27|many
TGTGCCAGCAGTTTCTTACAGGGTAGTAAGCCCCAGCATTTT
CASSFLQGSKPQHF
>.|TRBJ2-1|TRBV5-6|few
TGTGCCAGCAGCTTGGGTGGAACACAGGACTACAATGAGCAGTTCTTC
CASSLGGTQDYNEQFF
>TRBD2|TRBJ2-1|TRBV10-2|few
TGCGCCAGCAGGAGCCCTAGCGGAGCGACCTACAATGAGCAGTTCTTC
CASRSPSGATYNEQFF
>.|TRBJ1-2|TRBV12-3/TRBV12-4|.
TGTGCCAGCAGCCCTTGGGCCAACTATGGCTACACCTTC
CASSPWANYGYTF
>.|TRBJ1-3|TRBV10-3|few
TGTGCCATCCTCGACTTTGGAAACACCATATATTTT
CAILDFGNTIYF
>.|TRBJ2-5|TRBV7-8|many
TGTGCCAGCAGTACCTCCCGACTACCGGGGGAGACCCAGTACTTC
CASSTSRLPGETQYF
>TRBD1|TRBJ2-7|TRBV20-1|few
TGCAGTGCCAGCAGGGGGCGCAGCCCAACCTACGAGCAGTACTTC
CSASRGRSPTYEQYF
>TRBD2|TRBJ2-1|TRBV3-1|few
TGTGCCAGCAGCCCACGAGCGGGGACCTACAATGAGCAGTTCTTC
CASSPRAGTYNEQFF
>TRBD1|TRBJ2-4|TRBV19|once
TGTGCCAGTAGTAAACCCCAACAGGGGCAAAACATTCAGTACTTC
CASSKPQQGQNIQYF
>.|TRBJ2-1|TRBV20-1|.
TGCAGTGCTCCGCTAAGGGGGGGGCTCTACAATGAGCAGTTCTTC
CSAPLRGGLYNEQFF
>TRBD2|TRBJ2-7|TRBV7-2|.
TGTGCCAGCAGATGGGGACTAGCGGGAGTTAACTACGAGCAGTACTTC
CASRWGLAGVNYEQYF
>.|TRBJ2-1|TRBV5-1|.
TGCGCCAGCAGCTTGGATTTATGGTTCAATGAGCAGTTCTTC
CASSLDLWFNEQFF
>TRBD2|TRBJ2-1|TRBV11-2|few
TGTGCCAGCAGTTTCCAGGGCCCTATACTAGCGGGAGCTTCCAATGAGCAGTTCTTC
CASSFQGPILAGASNEQFF
>.|TRBJ2-1|TRBV5-5|many
TGTGCCAGCAGCTTGCGGCGGTACGGTGAGCAGTTCTTC
CASSLRRYGEQFF
>TRBD2|TRBJ2-1|TRBV20-1|few
TGCAGTGCTAGAGTTTCTAGCGGGAGGGCGGATGAGCAGTTCTTC
CSARVSSGRADEQFF
>.|TRBJ2-7|TRBV11-1|.
TGTGCCAGCAGCTTAGAGGGAAATGCCTACGAGCAGTACTTC
CASSLEGNAYEQYF
>.|TRBJ1-1|TRBV4-1|.
TGCGCCAGCAGCCAAGATGGGACTTCACTTGAAGCTTTCTTT
CASSQDGTSLEAFF
>.|TRBJ2-3|TRBV20-1|.
TGCAGTGCTGAACAGAGCACAGATACGCAGTATTTT
CSAEQSTDTQYF
>TRBD2|TRBJ2-7|TRBV5-1|.
TGCGCCAGCGGGAGGGCTAGCGCGGTCCACGAGCAGTACTTC
CASGRASAVHEQYF
>.|TRBJ2-2|TRBV6-6|.
TGTGCCAGCAGTTATATAGTCGGGGAGCTGTTTTTT
CASSYIVGELFF
>.|TRBJ2-5|TRBV5-1|many
TGCGCCAGCAGCTTGGAGACTAGCCAAGAGACCCAGTACTTC
CASSLETSQETQYF
>.|TRBJ2-1|TRBV9|once
TGTGCCAGCAGTGAGTTTGCGGGCTTCAATGAGCAGTTCTTC
CASSEFAGFNEQFF
>.|TRBJ2-1|TRBV29-1|.
TGCAGCTCCCGGGGTGAGGCTAGCGCATACAATGAGCAGTTCTTC
CSSRGEASAYNEQFF
>TRBD2|TRBJ2-7|TRBV6-1|few
TGTGCCAGCAGGTTCGGGACTAGCGGGAGCTACGAGCAGTACTTC
CASRFGTSGSYEQYF
>TRBD1|TRBJ2-5|TRBV29-1|few
TGCAGCGGCCTGGGGGCAGGGGGCGGGGAGACCCAGTACTTC
CSGLGAGGGETQYF
>TRBD2|TRBJ2-7|TRBV5-1|few
TGCGCCAGCAGCCCAACCCGAGGCGGGGGTTCCTACGAGCAGTACTTC
CASSPTRGGGSYEQYF
>.|TRBJ2-7|TRBV27|.
TGTGCCAGCAGTTTATCAGTAGGGTCCTACGAGCAGTACTTC
CASSLSVGSYEQYF
>.|TRBJ2-1|TRBV20-1|.
TGCAGTGCTAGCGGGGGAGTATCCTACAATGAGCAGTTCTTC
CSASGGVSYNEQFF
>.|TRBJ2-2|TRBV15|few
TGTGCCACTCGCGAATGGGCTGTCAACACCGGGGAGCTGTTTTTT
CATREWAVNTGELFF
>TRBD2|TRBJ2-7|TRBV3-1|.
TGTGCCAGCAGCCAGAGGGGCCCGGGGACTAGACCCTACGAGCAGTACTTC
CASSQRGPGTRPYEQYF
>.|TRBJ1-4|TRBV27|few
TGTGCCAGCACCTTGAGGGGAGGCAATGAAAAACTGTTTTTT
CASTLRGGNEKLFF
>.|TRBJ1-2|TRBV6-5|many
TGTGCCAGCACCGAAGATGGCTATGGCTACACCTTC
CASTEDGYGYTF
>.|TRBJ1-3|TRBV12-3/TRBV12-4|many
TGTGCCAGCAGTTTTCTGGGGGTCTCCGGAAACACCATATATTTT
CASSFLGVSGNTIYF
>.|TRBJ1-1|TRBV20-1|many
TGCAGTGCTAGAGACGGGACCCTTGAGTTGGGTTTCTTT
CSARDGTLELGFF
>.|TRBJ2-7|TRBV21-1|few
TGTGCCAGTCCGGGACCCCCCTACGAGCAGTACTTC
CASPGPPYEQYF
>.|TRBJ2-2|TRBV4-2|.
TGTGCCAGCAGCCAAGAAAGTATTTGGGGGAACACCGGGGAGCTGTTTTTT
CASSQESIWGNTGELFF
>.|TRBJ2-1|TRBV7-9|few
TGTGCCAGCAGCTCCCTCTCGAGCGAGCTCAATGAGCAGTTCTTC
CASSSLSSELNEQFF
>.|TRBJ1-1|TRBV7-9|many
TGTGCCAGCAGCTTAGAGGGGAACACTGAAGCTTTCTTT
CASSLEGNTEAFF
>.|TRBJ1-2|TRBV12-3/TRBV12-4|few
TGTGCCAGCAGGGCTAACACCCATGGCTACACCTTC
CASRANTHGYTF
>.|TRBJ2-6|TRBV15|few
TGTGCCACCAGCAGTTACAGATTCAACGTCCTGACTTTC
CATSSYRFNVLTF
>.|TRBJ2-3|TRBV6-1|.
TGTGCCAGCAGTGAAGACGGGCAGGAAACAGATACGCAGTATTTT
CASSEDGQETDTQYF
>.|TRBJ2-1|TRBV16|.
TGTGCCAGCAGCCAATTTTGGGATCCCAATGAGCAGTTCTTC
CASSQFWDPNEQFF
>.|TRBJ1-5|TRBV29-1|.
TGCAGCGTTGCGGTGACCGTGGGGAGCAATCAGCCCCAGCATTTT
CSVAVTVGSNQPQHF
>.|TRBJ2-7|TRBV5-5|few
TGTGCCAGCAGCTTGTTGATCAGGGTTTCGAGCGAGCAGTACTTC
CASSLLIRVSSEQYF